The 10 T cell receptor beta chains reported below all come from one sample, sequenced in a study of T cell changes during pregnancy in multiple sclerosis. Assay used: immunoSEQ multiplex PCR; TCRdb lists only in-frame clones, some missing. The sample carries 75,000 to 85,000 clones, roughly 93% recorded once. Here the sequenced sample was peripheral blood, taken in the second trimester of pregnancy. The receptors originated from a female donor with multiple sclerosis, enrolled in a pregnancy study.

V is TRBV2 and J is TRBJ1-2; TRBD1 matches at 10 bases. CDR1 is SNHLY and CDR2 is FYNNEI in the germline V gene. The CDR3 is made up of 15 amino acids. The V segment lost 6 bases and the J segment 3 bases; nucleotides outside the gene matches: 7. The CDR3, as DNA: TGTGCCAGCAGGGACGGACAGGGGGTATACTATGGCTACACCTTC. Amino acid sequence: CASRDGQGVYYGYTF.

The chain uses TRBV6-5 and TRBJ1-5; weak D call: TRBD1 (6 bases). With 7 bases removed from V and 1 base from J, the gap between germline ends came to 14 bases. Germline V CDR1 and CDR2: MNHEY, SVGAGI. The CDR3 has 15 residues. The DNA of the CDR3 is TGTGCCAGCAATCCCACGGGGGGCAGCAATCAGCCCCAGCATTTT. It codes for CASNPTGGSNQPQHF.

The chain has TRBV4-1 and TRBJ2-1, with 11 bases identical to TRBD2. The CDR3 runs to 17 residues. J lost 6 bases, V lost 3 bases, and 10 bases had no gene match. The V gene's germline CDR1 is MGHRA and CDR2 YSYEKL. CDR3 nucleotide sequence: TGCGCCAGCAGCCATCTAGCGGGGGGTCGGGCGCGCAATGAGCAGTTCTTC. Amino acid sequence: CASSHLAGGRARNEQFF.

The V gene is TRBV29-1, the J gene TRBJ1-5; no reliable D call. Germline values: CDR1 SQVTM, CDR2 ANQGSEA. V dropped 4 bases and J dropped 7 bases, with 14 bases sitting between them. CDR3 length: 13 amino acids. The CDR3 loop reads CSVGPQAGQPQHF. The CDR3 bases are TGCAGCGTTGGTCCCCAGGCAGGACAGCCCCAGCATTTT.

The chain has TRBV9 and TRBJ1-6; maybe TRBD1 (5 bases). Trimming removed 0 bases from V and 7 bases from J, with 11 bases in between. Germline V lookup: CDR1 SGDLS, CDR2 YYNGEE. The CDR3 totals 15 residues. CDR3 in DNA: TGTGCCAGCAGCGTAGTGGGGCTTGGGAATTCACCCCTCCACTTT. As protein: CASSVVGLGNSPLHF.

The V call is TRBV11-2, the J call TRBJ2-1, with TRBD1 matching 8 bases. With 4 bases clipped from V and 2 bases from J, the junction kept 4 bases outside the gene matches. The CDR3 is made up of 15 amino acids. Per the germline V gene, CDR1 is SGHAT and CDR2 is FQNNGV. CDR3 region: CASSSLQGAYNEQFF. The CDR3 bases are TGTGCCAGCAGCTCCCTACAGGGGGCCTACAATGAGCAGTTCTTC.

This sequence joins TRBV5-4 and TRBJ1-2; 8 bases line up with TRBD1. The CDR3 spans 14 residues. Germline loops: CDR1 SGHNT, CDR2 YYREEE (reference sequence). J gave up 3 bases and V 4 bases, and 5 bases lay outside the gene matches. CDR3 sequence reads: CASSGQGEYYGYTF. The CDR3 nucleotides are TGTGCCAGCAGCGGACAGGGCGAGTACTATGGCTACACCTTC.

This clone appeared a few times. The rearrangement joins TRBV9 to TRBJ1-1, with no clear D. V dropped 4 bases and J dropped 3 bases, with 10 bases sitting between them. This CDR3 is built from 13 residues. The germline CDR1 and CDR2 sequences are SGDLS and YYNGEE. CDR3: CASSRHGDTEAFF. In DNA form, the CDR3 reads TGTGCCAGCAGCCGTCACGGAGACACTGAAGCTTTCTTT.

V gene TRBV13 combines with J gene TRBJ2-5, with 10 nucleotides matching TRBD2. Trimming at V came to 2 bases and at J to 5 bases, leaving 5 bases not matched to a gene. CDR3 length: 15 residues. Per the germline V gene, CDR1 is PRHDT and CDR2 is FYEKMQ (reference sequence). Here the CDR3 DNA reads TGTGCCAGCAGCTTACTAGCGGGGGCGGGGGAGACCCAGTACTTC. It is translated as CASSLLAGAGETQYF.

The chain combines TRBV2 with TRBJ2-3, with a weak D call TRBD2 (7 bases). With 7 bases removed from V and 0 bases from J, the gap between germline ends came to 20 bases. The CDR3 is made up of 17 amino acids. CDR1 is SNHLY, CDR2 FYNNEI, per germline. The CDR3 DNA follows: TGTGCCAGCAACGGTCGGCTCGGGGGGCTAAGCACAGATACGCAGTATTTT. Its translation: CASNGRLGGLSTDTQYF.